This T cell receptor beta chain was sequenced for a study of OX40 agonist ivuxolimab in advanced cancers. Study-wide context: Recorded diagnoses for dose-escalation patients were hepatocellular carcinoma, melanoma, renal cell or head and neck cancer. The eligibility criteria allowed prior anti-PD-1, anti-PD-L1 or anti-CTLA-4 therapy, and approximately 42% had some.

In regard to this clone: Its target is unknown.

The method was immunoSEQ multiplex PCR; TCRdb's version includes in-frame clones alone and lacks a portion of them. The sample carries about 64,000 clones, about nine tenths recorded once. Study-wide points: Researchers report that CD8+ T cells had, on average, more expanded clones than CD4+.

The sequences come from CD4+ or CD8+ T cells sorted from blood, collected in a trial of the OX40 agonist ivuxolimab. The receptor was isolated from an adult with an advanced solid tumor such as melanoma, head and neck, liver or kidney cancer.

The CDR3 loop is CASSSTGQPEEKLFF. CDR3 bases: TGTGCCAGCAGTTCTACCGGGCAGCCAGAAGAAAAACTGTTTTTT. The rearrangement links TRBV28 to TRBJ1-4; D uncertain. The germline CDR1 and CDR2 sequences are MDHEN and SYDVKM. Deletions cut 4 bases from V and 8 bases from J, with 17 bases between. The CDR3 contains 15 residues.